This TCR beta chain stems from a study of CD4+ T cells in melanoma. Study-wide points: CD8+ T cell, macrophage and B cell function reportedly correlated with neoantigen-specific CD4+ T cells. Diverse differentiation states were reported for melanoma neoantigen-specific CD4+ T cells.

TCRdb's table, derived via immunoSEQ multiplex PCR, lists solely in-frame clones and lacks some. The repertoire has 52,000 or so clones, 60% to 80% of them found once; the top ten carry roughly 4.9%. Notes on this clone: Its matching antigen is unknown.

The CDR3 consists of 13 residues. Germline CDR1 and CDR2: SGHVS and FQNEAQ. Trimming pared 5 bases from V and 4 bases from J, leaving 10 bases between. The clonotype comes from a human donor with melanoma. Sequencing was performed on tumor tissue. This chain uses TRBV7-8 with TRBJ2-3; D is unresolved. The CDR3 nucleotides read TGTGCCAGCAGCCAAAACGCACCAGATACGCAGTATTTT. It specifies CASSQNAPDTQYF.